This TCR beta chain was found in a study of T cell responses to AZD1222 COVID-19 vaccine. Notes on the study in general: White British donors predominated, females outnumbered males, and clonal diversity was possibly underestimated.

Repertoires were generated with immunoSEQ multiplex PCR, while TCRdb's copy carries only in-frame clones and drops some. The sample records about 48,000 clones, around nine tenths being singletons. Germline V lookup: CDR1 SGHRS, CDR2 YFSETQ. J gave up 7 bases and V 4 bases, and 13 bases lay outside the gene matches. There are 15 residues in the CDR3. This clone was counted between two and nine times. Its target is not known. Second-dose intervals of approximately 4 or approximately 12 weeks were pooled. The rearrangement joins TRBV5-1 to TRBJ2-7; 8 bases line up with TRBD1. The sequence was collected from an adult who received the AZD1222 COVID-19 vaccine. The material was peripheral blood, obtained 28 days after the second AZD1222 dose. In nucleotides, the CDR3 is TGCGCCAGCAGCCTGACAGGGGTGTCTAAGGGGGAGCAGTACTTC. Translated: CASSLTGVSKGEQYF.